This T cell receptor (beta chain) was observed in a study of PD-1 blockade in mismatch repair-deficient tumors. General observations from the study: Tumor-resident clones, often absent from pretreatment blood, expanded after pembrolizumab and then contracted.

All patients were mismatch repair deficient, assessed by either PCR or immunohistochemistry. CDR3 length: 14 residues. CDR1 is SGDLS and CDR2 is YYNGEE in the germline V gene. Trimming pared 0 bases from V and 8 bases from J, leaving 13 bases between. Generated by immunoSEQ multiplex PCR, the TCRdb table keeps only in-frame clones and is missing some. The sample holds about 39,000 clones, around 80% seen once. As concerns this clone: The antigen is undetermined.

The material sequenced was PBMCs, taken roughly nine months after starting pembrolizumab. The V call is TRBV9, the J call TRBJ2-3; D is perhaps TRBD2 (5 bases). The receptor was derived from an adult with mismatch repair-deficient cancer. In DNA form, the CDR3 reads TGTGCCAGCAGCGTAGTCGGTAGCGATCCTACGCAGTATTTT. This codes for CASSVVGSDPTQYF.